This entry describes one T cell receptor beta chain. Its antigen is unidentified. The data belong to a study of CD8 T cell repertoires and HIV-1 epitope variants. This CDR3 spans 14 amino acids. Trimming removed 2 bases from V and 2 bases from J, with 9 bases in between. Germline V gives CDR1 MDHEN, CDR2 SYDVKM. Sequencing used immunoSEQ multiplex PCR; TCRdb keeps in-frame clones, though not all of them. The sample has under 6,000 clones, about 68% seen once. This TCR came from a male donor with HIV. The chain is built from TRBV28 and TRBJ2-5; D ambiguous. The sample was cultured CD8+ T cells derived from PBMCs. The CDR3 DNA reads TGTGCCAGCAGTTTAATGGTGGGTCAAGAGACCCAGTACTTC. It codes for CASSLMVGQETQYF.